The source of this TCR beta chain is a study of blood T cells in healthy people across ages (dated by TCRdb to the mid-2010s). Regarding the research as a whole: Template switching captured roughly one uniquely barcoded TCR beta cDNA molecule per two T cells in model experiments. Using deep sequencing normalized with unique cDNA molecular identifiers, the study measured how TCR beta repertoire diversity changes with age. The donors were divided into four age groups: young (average approximately 15 years), middle-aged (about 41), aged (about 62) and long-lived (around 87). To avoid experimental bias, donors of different ages were randomly spread across the sequencing lanes. Using the same blood draw, the study looked at two additional independent replicas of 1 million unique cDNA reads for two donors, one aged 18 to 30 and the other aged 80 or older.

Results the study describes overall, beyond this receptor: Estimates of total diversity based on one million sequenced T cells were considered lower bounds and underestimates. Because the CMV infection status of the donors was unknown, age-related changes in expanded clonotypes may potentially have been confounded. Conclusive comparison of naive and antigen-experienced compartments was prevented by the profiling of bulk unsorted PBMCs. Compared with the aged group, the long-lived group had more naive CD4+ T cells, fewer expanded clones and increased TCR diversity, a pattern suggesting age selection. As age increased, observed TCR beta diversity per million T cells dropped in a roughly linear way, and a significant reduction was already evident by age about 36. A strong correlation was found between observed TCR beta diversity and the percentage of naive T cells measured by flow cytometry.

To note about this clonotype: Its antigen is not yet known. The input lacks base qualities; no much larger clone sits a single base away.

Libraries were constructed by 5' RACE. Sequenced using an Illumina HiSeq 2500. A second PCR of roughly 7 to 12 cycles was run with a J-beta primer mix and a sample-barcoded 5' primer. Each TCR beta cDNA molecule received a unique molecular identifier from a template-switch 5' adaptor carrying 12 random nucleotides. At least 2.5 million CDR3-containing paired-end reads were obtained from each sample. First-strand cDNA synthesis was performed from all RNA using the Mint cDNA synthesis kit, with priming by a TRBC-specific oligonucleotide. Following uracil-DNA glycosylase treatment, a first 18-cycle PCR with universal primers M1SS and BC2_uni_R was performed on all cDNA. The paper's processing steps were these. For normalization, 1 million high-quality reads were randomly selected from each sample, with every read carrying a distinct molecular identifier. Instead of being binned into consensus sequences, reads with shared molecular identifiers were discarded. MiTCR, run with a Q25 quality threshold and the strictest error-elimination algorithm, handled CDR3 identification, clonotype clustering and error correction. A nonparametric unseen species model with Euler transformation was used to estimate lower-bound total TCR beta diversity. TCRdb redid the processing of the public reads, applying fastp at Q25 and MiXCR, and retained in-frame beta chains. CDR3 protein duplicates are merged, each entry listing the most common genes and DNA. The V and J calls reflect TCRdb's pipeline rather than the authors' work. The sample table contains fewer than 950,000 distinct CDR3 sequences; only one count was recorded for around half of them. The ten largest clones capture 40% to 50% of the sample.

Trimming takes 3 bases off V and 14 bases off J; junction bases not matched to a gene: 30. The CDR3, from cysteine to phenylalanine, totals 20 residues. Only the CDR3 region is kept as DNA, spanning 60 bases read in frame from base 1. CDR1 and CDR2, looked up from the germline V gene, are SGHRS and YFSETQ. The 40 or so donors, aged about 6 to 100 years, were systemically healthy Caucasian individuals from Russia. Each donor gave roughly 9 milliliters of peripheral blood, drawn into EDTA-treated Vacutainer tubes. PBMCs were isolated by Ficoll-Paque density-gradient centrifugation, with at least 6 million obtained per sample. Total RNA, at least 6 micrograms per sample, was extracted from PBMCs with Trizol reagent. The percentages of naive CD45RAhigh/CD27high T cells were determined by flow cytometry on a PBMC aliquot from every donor.

The clonotype was recovered from a man at least 80 years old in good health. The V gene is TRBV5-1 and the J gene is TRBJ2-3, with 10 bases matching TRBD2. Sequencing used blood. The DNA sequence is given as TGCGCCAGCAGCTCTCAACAGGGTTTGGGGGCTAGCGGGAGCCCCAGATACGCGTATTTT. Translated, this is CASSSQQGLGASGSPRYAYF. The variable domain in full, with residues beyond the CDR3 obtained from the reference TRBV5-1 and TRBJ2-3 genes, is KAGVTQTPRYLIKTRGQQVTLSCSPISGHRSVSWYQQTPGQGLQFLFEYFSETQRNKGNFPGRFSGRQFSNSRSEMNVSTLELGDSALYLCASSSQQGLGASGSPRYAYFGPGTRLTVL.